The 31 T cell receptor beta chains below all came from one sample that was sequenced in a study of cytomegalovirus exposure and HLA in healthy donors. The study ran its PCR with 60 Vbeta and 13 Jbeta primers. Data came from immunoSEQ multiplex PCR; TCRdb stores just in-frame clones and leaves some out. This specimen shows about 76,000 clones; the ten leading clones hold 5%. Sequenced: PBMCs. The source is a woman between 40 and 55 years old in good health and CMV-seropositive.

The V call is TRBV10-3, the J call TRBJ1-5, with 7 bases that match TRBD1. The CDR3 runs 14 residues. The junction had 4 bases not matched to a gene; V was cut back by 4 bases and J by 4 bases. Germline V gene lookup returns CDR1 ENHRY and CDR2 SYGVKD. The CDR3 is CAISGRQGNQPQHF. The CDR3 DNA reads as TGTGCCATCAGTGGGCGACAGGGAAATCAGCCCCAGCATTTT.

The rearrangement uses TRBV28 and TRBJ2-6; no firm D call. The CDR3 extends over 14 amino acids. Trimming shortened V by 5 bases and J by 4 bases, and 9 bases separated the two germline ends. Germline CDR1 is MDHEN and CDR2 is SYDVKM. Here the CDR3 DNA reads TGTGCCAGCAGTCCGGTTGCGGGGGCCAACGTCCTGACTTTC. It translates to CASSPVAGANVLTF.

CDR3 DNA: TGTGCCAGCAGCCCCTTGGGGGGATACACTGAAGCTTTCTTT. Encoded protein: CASSPLGGYTEAFF. The chain is built from TRBV9 and TRBJ1-1, with D perhaps TRBD1 (5 bases). The germline V gene has CDR1 SGDLS and CDR2 YYNGEE. The CDR3 contains 14 residues. Trimming cost V 4 bases and J 3 bases, with 13 bases left between them.

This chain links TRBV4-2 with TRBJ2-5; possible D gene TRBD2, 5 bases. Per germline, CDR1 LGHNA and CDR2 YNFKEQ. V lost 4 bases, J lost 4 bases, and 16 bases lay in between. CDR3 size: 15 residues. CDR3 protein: CASSPPEEVGETQYF. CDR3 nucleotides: TGTGCCAGCAGCCCACCCGAGGAGGTGGGAGAGACCCAGTACTTC.

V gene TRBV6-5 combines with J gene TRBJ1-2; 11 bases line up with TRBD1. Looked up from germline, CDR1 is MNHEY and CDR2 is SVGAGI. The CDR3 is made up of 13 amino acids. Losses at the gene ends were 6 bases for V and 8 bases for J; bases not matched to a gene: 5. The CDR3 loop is CASRGQGARGYTF. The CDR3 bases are TGTGCCAGCAGAGGACAGGGGGCTCGCGGCTACACCTTC.

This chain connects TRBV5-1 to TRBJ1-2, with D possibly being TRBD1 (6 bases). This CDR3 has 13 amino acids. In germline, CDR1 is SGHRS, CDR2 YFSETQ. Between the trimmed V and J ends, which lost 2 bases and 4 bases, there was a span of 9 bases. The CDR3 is CASSFDRSYGYTF. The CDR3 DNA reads TGCGCCAGCAGCTTTGACAGGTCCTATGGCTACACCTTC.

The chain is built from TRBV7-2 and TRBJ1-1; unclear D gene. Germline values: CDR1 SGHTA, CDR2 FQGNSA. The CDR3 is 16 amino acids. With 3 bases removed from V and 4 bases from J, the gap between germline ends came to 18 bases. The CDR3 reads CASSFDRTGRTTEAFF. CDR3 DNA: TGTGCCAGCAGCTTCGACCGAACCGGGAGGACCACTGAAGCTTTCTTT. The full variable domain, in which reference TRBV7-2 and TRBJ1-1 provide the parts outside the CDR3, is GAGVSQSPSNKVTEKGKDVELRCDPISGHTALYWYRQSLGQGLEFLIYFQGNSAPDKSGLPSDRFSAERTGGSVSTLTIQRTQQEDSAVYLCASSFDRTGRTTEAFFGQGTRLTVV.

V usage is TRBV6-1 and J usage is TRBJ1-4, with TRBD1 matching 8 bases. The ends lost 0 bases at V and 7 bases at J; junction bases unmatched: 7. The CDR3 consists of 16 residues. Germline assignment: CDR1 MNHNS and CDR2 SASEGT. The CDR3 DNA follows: TGTGCCAGCAGTGAAGCCGGGGCAGGGGGCTTTGAAAAACTGTTTTTT. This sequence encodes CASSEAGAGGFEKLFF.

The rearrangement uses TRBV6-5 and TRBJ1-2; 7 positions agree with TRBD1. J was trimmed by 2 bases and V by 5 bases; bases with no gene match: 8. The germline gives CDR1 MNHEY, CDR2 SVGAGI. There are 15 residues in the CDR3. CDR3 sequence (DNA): TGTGCCAGCAGTGGAGACAGGGAGCTCAACTATGGCTACACCTTC. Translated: CASSGDRELNYGYTF.

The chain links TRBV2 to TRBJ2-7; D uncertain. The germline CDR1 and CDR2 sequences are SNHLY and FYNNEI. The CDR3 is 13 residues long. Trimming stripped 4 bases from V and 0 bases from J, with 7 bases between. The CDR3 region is CASSVRTSYEQYF. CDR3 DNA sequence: TGTGCCAGCAGTGTGCGCACCTCCTACGAGCAGTACTTC.

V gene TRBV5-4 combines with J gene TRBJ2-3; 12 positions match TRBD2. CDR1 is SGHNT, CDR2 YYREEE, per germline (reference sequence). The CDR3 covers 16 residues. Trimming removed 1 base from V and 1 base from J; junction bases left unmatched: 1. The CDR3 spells CASSLRLAGGTDTQYF. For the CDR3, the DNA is TGTGCCAGCAGCTTGAGACTAGCGGGGGGCACAGATACGCAGTATTTT.

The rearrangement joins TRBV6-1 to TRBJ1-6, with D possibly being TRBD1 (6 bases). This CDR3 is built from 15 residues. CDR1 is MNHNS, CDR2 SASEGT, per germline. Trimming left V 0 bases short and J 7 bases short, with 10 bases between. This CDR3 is CASSEANRENSPLHF. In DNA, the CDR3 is TGTGCCAGCAGTGAAGCTAACAGGGAGAATTCACCCCTCCACTTT.

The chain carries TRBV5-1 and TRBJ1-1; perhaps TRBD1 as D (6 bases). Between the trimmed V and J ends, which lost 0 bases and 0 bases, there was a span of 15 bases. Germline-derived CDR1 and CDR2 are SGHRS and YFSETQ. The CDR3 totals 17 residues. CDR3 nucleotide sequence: TGCGCCAGCAGCTTGGGGTGGGGGCAGAACATGAACACTGAAGCTTTCTTT. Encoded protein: CASSLGWGQNMNTEAFF.

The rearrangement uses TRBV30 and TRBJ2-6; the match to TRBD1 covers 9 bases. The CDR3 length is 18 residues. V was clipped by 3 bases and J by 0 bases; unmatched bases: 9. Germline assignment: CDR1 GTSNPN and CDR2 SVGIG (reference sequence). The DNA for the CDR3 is TGTGCCTGGAGACGGGACAGGGCGAAAGACTCTGGGGCCAACGTCCTGACTTTC. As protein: CAWRRDRAKDSGANVLTF.

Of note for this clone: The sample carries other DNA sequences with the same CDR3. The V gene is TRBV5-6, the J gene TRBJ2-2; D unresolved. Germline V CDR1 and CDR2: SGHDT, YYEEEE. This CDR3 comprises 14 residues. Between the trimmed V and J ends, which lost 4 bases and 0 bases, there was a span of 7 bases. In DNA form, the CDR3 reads TGTGCCAGCAGCCGCAGTCCGAACACCGGGGAGCTGTTTTTT. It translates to CASSRSPNTGELFF.

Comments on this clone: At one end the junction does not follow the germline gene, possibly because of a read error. The CDR3 loop is CACSGGEGVDQPQHF. CDR3 DNA sequence: TGTGCCTGCAGTGGGGGGGAAGGGGTGGATCAGCCCCAGCATTTT. The chain recombines TRBV6-5 with TRBJ1-5; weak D call: TRBD1 (5 bases). The germline V gene has CDR1 MNHEY and CDR2 SVGAGI. The CDR3 contains 15 residues.

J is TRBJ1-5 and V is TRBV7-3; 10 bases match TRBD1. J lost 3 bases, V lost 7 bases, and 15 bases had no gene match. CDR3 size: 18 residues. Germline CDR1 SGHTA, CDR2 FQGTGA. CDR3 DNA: TGTGCCAGCACCCCAAAGCCGGGGGGGACAGGGGACAATCAGCCCCAGCATTTT. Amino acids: CASTPKPGGTGDNQPQHF.

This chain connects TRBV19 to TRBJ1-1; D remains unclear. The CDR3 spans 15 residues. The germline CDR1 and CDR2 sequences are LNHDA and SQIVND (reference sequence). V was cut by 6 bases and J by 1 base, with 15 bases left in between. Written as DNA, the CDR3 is TGTGCCAGTAGCATACAAAACGGTCCGAACACTGAAGCTTTCTTT. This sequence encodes CASSIQNGPNTEAFF.

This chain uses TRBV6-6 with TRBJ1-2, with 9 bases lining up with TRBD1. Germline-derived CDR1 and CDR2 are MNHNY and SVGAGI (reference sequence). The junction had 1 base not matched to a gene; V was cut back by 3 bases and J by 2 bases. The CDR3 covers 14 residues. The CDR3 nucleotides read TGTGCCAGCAGTTATGACAGGGGGAACTATGGCTACACCTTC. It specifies CASSYDRGNYGYTF.

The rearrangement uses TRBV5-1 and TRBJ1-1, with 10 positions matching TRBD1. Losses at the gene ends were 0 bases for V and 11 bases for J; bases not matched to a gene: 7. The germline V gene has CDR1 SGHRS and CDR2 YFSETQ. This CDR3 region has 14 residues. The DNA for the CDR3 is TGCGCCAGCAGCTTGGGAGGAGACAGGGGGCAGGCTTTCTTT. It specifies CASSLGGDRGQAFF.

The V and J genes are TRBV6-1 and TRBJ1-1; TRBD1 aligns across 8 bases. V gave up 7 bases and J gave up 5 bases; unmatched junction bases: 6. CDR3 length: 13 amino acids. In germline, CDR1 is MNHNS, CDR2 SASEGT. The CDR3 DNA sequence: TGTGCCAGCATCCAGGGGGCGCGGACTGAAGCTTTCTTT. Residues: CASIQGARTEAFF.

As DNA, the CDR3 is TGTGCCAGCAGTGAAGCGGGGGGCTCCTACAATGAGCAGTTCTTC. Protein: CASSEAGGSYNEQFF. The V and J genes are TRBV6-4 and TRBJ2-1; TRBD2 matches 9 bases. With 3 bases clipped from V and 0 bases from J, the junction kept 0 bases outside the gene matches. Per the germline V gene, CDR1 is MRHNA and CDR2 is SNTAGT. This CDR3 has 15 amino acids.

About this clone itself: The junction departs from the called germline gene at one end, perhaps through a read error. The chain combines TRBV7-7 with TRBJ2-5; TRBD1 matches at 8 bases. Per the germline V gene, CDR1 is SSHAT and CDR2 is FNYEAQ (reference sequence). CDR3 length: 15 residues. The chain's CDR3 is CASSLGDRNQETQYF. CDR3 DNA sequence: TGTGCTAGCAGCTTAGGGGACAGGAATCAAGAGACCCAGTACTTC.

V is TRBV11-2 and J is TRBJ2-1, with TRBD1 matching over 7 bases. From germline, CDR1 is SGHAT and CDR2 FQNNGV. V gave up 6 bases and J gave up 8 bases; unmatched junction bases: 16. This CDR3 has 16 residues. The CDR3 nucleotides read TGTGCCAGCAGTCCAATTACAGGGGAACAATTATATGAGCAGTTCTTC. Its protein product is CASSPITGEQLYEQFF.

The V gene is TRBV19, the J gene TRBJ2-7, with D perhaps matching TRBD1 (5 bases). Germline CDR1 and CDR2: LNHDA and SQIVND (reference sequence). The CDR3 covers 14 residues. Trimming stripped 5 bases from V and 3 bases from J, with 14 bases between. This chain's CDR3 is CASSRDSYGYEQYF. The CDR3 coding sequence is TGTGCCAGTAGTCGAGACAGTTACGGCTACGAGCAGTACTTC. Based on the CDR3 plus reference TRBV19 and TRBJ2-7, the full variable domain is DGGITQSPKYLFRKEGQNVTLSCEQNLNHDAMYWYRQDPGQGLRLIYYSQIVNDFQKGDIAEGYSVSREKKESFPLTVTSAQKNPTAFYLCASSRDSYGYEQYFGPGTRLTVT.

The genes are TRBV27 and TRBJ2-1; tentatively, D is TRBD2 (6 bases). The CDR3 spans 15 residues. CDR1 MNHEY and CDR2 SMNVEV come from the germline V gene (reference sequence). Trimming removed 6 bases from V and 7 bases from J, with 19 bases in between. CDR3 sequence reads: CASSPTSNPRNEQFF. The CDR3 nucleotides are TGTGCCAGCAGCCCAACTAGCAACCCACGGAATGAGCAGTTCTTC.

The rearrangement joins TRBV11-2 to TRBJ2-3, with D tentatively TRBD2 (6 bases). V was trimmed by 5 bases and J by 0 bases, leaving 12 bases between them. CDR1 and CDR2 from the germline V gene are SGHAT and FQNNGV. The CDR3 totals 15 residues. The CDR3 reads CASSLGLSSTDTQYF. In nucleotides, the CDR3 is TGTGCCAGCAGCCTGGGACTTTCTAGCACAGATACGCAGTATTTT. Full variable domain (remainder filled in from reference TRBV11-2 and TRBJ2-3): EAGVAQSPRYKIIEKRQSVAFWCNPISGHATLYWYQQILGQGPKLLIQFQNNGVVDDSQLPKDRFSAERLKGVDSTLKIQPAKLEDSAVYLCASSLGLSSTDTQYFGPGTRLTVL.

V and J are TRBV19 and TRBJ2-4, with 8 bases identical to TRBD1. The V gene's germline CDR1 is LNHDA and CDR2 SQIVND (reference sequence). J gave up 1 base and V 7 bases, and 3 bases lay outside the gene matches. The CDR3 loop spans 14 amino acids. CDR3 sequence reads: CASTRQGAKNIQYF. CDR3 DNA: TGTGCCAGTACCCGACAGGGGGCCAAAAACATTCAGTACTTC.

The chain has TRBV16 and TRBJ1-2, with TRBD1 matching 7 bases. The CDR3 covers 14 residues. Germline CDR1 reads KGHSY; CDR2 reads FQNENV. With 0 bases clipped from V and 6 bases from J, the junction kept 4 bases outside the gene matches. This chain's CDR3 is CASSQSKGAHGYTF. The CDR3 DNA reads TGTGCCAGCAGCCAATCGAAGGGGGCCCATGGCTACACCTTC.

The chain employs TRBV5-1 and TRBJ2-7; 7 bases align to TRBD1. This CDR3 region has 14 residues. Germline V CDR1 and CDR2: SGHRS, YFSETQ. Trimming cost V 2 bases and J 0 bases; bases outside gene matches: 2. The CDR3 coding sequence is TGCGCCAGCAGCTTAAGGGACAGCTCCTACGAGCAGTACTTC. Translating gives CASSLRDSSYEQYF.

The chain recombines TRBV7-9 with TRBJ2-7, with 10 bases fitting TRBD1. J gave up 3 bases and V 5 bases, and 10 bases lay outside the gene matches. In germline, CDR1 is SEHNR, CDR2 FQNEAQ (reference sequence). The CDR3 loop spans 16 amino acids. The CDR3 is CASSTDRDRGIYEQYF. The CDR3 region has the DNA TGTGCCAGCAGCACAGACCGGGACAGGGGAATCTACGAGCAGTACTTC.